This T cell receptor beta chain was profiled in a study of CD8+ T cells in alopecia areata. In the study overall: Treatment comprised oral tofacitinib, 5 to 10 mg twice daily, in treated patients. Notes on the study in general: Alphabeta T cells residing in normal skin are also sequenced in scalp samples. Scalp clonality, together with expanded CD8+ clones among the top 100, fell significantly with tofacitinib.

Notes on this clone: The antigen remains undetermined.

As to treatment: oral pan-JAK inhibitor, 5-10 mg twice daily. Alopecia areata patients provided lesional scalp punch biopsies and peripheral blood. Looked up from germline, CDR1 is SNHLY and CDR2 is FYNNEI. This CDR3 has 12 residues. Trimming cost V 5 bases and J 1 base, with 5 bases left between them. cDNA serving as the sequencing template came from extracted, reverse transcribed RNA. Only in-frame clones appear in the TCRdb table, and some are missing; sequencing was by immunoSEQ multiplex PCR. The data show about 170,000 clones, approximately 52% seen once. Specimen: CD4+ T cells sorted from blood, collected around week 55, from a patient treated with tofacitinib. The clonotype originates from a human donor with alopecia areata. The chain has TRBV2 and TRBJ2-5; no clear D. The CDR3 here is CASSRVQETQYF. CDR3 DNA sequence: TGTGCCAGCAGTCGGGTCCAAGAGACCCAGTACTTC.